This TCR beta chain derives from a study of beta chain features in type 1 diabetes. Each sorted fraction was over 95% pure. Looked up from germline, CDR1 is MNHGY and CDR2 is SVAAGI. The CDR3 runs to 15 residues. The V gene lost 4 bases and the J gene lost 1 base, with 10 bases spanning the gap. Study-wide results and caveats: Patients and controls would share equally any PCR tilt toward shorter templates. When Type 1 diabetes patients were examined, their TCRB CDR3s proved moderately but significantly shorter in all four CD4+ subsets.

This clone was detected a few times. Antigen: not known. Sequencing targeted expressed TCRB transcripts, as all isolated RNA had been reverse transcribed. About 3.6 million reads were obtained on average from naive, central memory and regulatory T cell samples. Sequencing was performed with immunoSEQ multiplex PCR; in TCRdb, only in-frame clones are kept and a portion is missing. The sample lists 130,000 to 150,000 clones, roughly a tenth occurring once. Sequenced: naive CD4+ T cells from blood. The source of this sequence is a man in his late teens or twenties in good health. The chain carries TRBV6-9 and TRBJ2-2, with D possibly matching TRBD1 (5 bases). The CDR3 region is CASSSGQGNTGELFF. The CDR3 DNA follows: TGTGCCAGCAGTTCCGGCCAGGGGAACACCGGGGAGCTGTTTTTT.